This T cell receptor (beta chain) stems from a study of T cell responses to AZD1222 COVID-19 vaccine. Study findings and constraints: Among the donors, most were white British and more were female, and clonal diversity was possibly underestimated.

Concerning this clone: Its antigen is unknown.

The method was immunoSEQ multiplex PCR; TCRdb's version includes in-frame clones alone and lacks a portion of them. This table has under 200,000 clones, more than 75% appearing once. V was cut by 4 bases and J by 6 bases, with 21 bases left in between. CDR1 and CDR2 (germline): MGHRA, YSYEKL. The CDR3 contains 16 residues. V is TRBV4-1 and J is TRBJ1-1; maybe TRBD1 (5 bases). Here the sequenced sample was peripheral blood, taken 28 days after the second AZD1222 dose. The receptor was isolated from an adult who received the AZD1222 COVID-19 vaccine. This CDR3 is CASSPSPGTLGAEAFF. The CDR3 DNA sequence: TGCGCCAGCAGCCCGTCCCCGGGAACGTTAGGGGCTGAAGCTTTCTTT.